The entry below describes one TCR beta chain. Its antigen is undetermined. Selected positively for CCR7 and CD45RO-negative, naive CD8 cells excluded terminally differentiated effector memory CD45RA+ cells. This entry belongs to a study of shared clonotypes between healthy human individuals. General study results and limits: What naive subsets generally showed was a larger estimated richness than memory subsets showed.

Assay: immunoSEQ multiplex PCR; the TCRdb copy retains only in-frame clones and omits some. The sample shows about 700,000 clones, about 92% of them seen only once. CDR3 length: 12 residues. V was shortened by 3 bases and J by 6 bases, with 6 bases between the two germline ends. Germline CDR1 SEHNR, CDR2 FQNEAQ (reference sequence). Material for sequencing was naive CD8+ T cells sorted from blood. The sequence came from a young man in good health. The rearrangement uses TRBV7-9 and TRBJ2-1, with D possibly matching TRBD2 (5 bases). DNA for the CDR3: TGTGCCAGCAGCTTGCTAGCCAATGAGCAGTTCTTC. Its translation: CASSLLANEQFF.